This TCR beta chain was recorded in a study of T cells in Graves' hyperthyroidism and ophthalmopathy. Study at large: At the time of initial diagnosis and before any treatment, peripheral blood was collected.

Study conclusions and caveats: Most clonotypes expanded in the thyroid (above 0.001) were also present in blood.

Regions amplified from RNA transcripts were the TCR beta CDR3 regions. With the HTBI primer set, the TCR CDR3 went through a first round of RT-PCR. TCRdb re-analysed the multiplex PCR reads in MiXCR, keeping a single row per CDR3 protein. The data show more than 450,000 distinct CDR3 sequences, about 15% seen once. As regards this clonotype: Its antigen is as yet unknown.

The CDR3 has 17 amino acids. The V segment lost 5 bases and the J segment 5 bases; nucleotides outside the gene matches: 8. Germline V lookup: CDR1 SGDLS, CDR2 YYNGEE. Source material: blood. The sequence derives from a woman aged 40 to 50 with Graves' hyperthyroidism. This chain links TRBV9 with TRBJ2-3; TRBD2 matches at 16 bases. The CDR3 DNA reads TGTGCCAGCAGTGAGGGACTAGCGGGAGGGCCTGGAGATACGCAGTATTTT. It is translated as CASSEGLAGGPGDTQYF. The complete variable domain, with remaining parts taken from reference TRBV9 and TRBJ2-3, reads DSGVTQTPKHLITATGQRVTLRCSPRSGDLSVYWYQQSLDQGLQFLIQYYNGEERAKGNILERFSAQQFPDLHSELNLSSLELGDSALYFCASSEGLAGGPGDTQYFGPGTRLTVL.